This T cell receptor beta chain was sequenced during a study of blood T cell repertoires in COVID-19. CDR1 and CDR2 (germline): MGHRA, YSYEKL. With V trimmed by 4 bases and J by 3 bases, 5 bases remained unmatched. The CDR3 consists of 15 residues. Original analysis: For nucleated cells, counts were estimated from reference gene primer amplification. The table came from immunoSEQ multiplex PCR; TCRdb's copy has only in-frame clones and leaves some out. Clone size and V and J calls were adopted from that table, with D and trimming inferred from the DNA. The sample consists of 230,000 or so clones, around 90% of them appearing once. The study assigned cohorts using participant-reported clinical history.

The chain employs TRBV4-1 and TRBJ1-4, with 7 bases matching TRBD1. The sequenced sample consisted of PBMCs or T cells enriched from blood (not recorded which). The TCR was taken from a woman in her 30s who had recovered from COVID-19. CDR3 residues: CASSLTGLANEKLFF. In DNA, the CDR3 is TGCGCCAGCAGCCTGACAGGGCTGGCTAATGAAAAACTGTTTTTT.